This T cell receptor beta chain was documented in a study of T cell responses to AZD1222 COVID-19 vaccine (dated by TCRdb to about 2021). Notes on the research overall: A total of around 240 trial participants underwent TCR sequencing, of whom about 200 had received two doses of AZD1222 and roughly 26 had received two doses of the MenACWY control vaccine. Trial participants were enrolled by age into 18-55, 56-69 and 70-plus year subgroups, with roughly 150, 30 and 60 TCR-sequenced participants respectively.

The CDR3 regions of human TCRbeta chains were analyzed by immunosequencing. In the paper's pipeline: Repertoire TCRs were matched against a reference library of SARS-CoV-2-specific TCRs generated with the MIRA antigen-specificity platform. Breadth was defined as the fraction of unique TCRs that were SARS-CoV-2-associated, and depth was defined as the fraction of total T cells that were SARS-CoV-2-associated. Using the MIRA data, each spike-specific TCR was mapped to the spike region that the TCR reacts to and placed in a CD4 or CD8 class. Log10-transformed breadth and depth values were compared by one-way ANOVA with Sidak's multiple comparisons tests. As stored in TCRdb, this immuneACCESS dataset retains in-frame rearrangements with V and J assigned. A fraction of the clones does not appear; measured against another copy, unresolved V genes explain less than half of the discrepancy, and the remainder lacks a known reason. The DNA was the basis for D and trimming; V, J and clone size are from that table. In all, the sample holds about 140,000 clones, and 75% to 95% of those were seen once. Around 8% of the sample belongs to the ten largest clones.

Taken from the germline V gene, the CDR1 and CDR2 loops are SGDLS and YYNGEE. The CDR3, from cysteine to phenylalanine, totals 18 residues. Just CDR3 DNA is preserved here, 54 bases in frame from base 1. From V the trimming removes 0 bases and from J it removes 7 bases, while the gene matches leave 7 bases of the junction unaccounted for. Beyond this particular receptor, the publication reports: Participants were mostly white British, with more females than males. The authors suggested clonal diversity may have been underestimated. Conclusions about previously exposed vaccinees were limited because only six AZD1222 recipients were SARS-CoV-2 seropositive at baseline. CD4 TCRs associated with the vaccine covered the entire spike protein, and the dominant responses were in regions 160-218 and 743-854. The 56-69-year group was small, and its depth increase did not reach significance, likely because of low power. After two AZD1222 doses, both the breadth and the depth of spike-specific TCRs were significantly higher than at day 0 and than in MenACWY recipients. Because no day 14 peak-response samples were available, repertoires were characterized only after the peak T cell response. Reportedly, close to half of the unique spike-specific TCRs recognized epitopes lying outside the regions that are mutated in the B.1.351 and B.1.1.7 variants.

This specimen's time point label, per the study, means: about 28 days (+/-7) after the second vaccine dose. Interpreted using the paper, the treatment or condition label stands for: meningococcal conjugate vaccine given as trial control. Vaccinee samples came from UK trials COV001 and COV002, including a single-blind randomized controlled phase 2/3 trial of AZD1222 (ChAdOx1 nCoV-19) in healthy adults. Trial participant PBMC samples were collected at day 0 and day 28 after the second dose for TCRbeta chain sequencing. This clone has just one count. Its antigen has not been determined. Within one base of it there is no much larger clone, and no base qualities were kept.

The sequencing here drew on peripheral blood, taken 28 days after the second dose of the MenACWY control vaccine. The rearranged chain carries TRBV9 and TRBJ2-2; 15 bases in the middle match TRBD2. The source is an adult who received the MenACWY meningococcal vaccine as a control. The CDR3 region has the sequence CASSVGGLAGGPNGELFF. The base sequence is TGTGCCAGCAGCGTAGGAGGACTAGCGGGGGGGCCGAACGGGGAGCTGTTTTTT.